The clone carrying this T cell receptor (beta chain) has only one observation. Its antigen is still unknown. The data were obtained in a study of graft-versus-host responses after intestinal transplantation. Looking at the study overall: As for transplant type, recipients had multivisceral, liver-intestinal, or isolated intestinal grafts. Following induction with anti-thymocyte globulin, all recipients were given tacrolimus and steroids for around three years.

Using immunoSEQ multiplex PCR, the repertoire was profiled, and TCRdb retains in-frame clones only, with some absent. Here the sample spans roughly 90,000 clones, approximately 90% being singletons. General study findings and limits: Allograft clonal ratios (graft-versus-host to host-versus-graft) were high in patients who had graft-donor T cell macrochimerism. There were GvH clones found in recipient marrow, and some of them appeared first in ileum or blood.

The sequenced sample was unstimulated CD8+ T cells sorted from spleen or lymph node cells, obtained before intestinal transplant. This receptor was identified in a human donor who received an intestinal transplant.

In DNA, the CDR3 is TGTGCCAGCAGCCCACCCGGGCCCACGGGTACTGAGCAGTTCTTC. Its translation is CASSPPGPTGTEQFF. The chain uses TRBV7-6 and TRBJ2-1; D gene ambiguous. This CDR3 contains 15 residues. Looked up from germline, CDR1 is SGHVS and CDR2 is FNYEAQ. V lost 5 bases and J 9 bases, leaving 20 bases between the germline ends.